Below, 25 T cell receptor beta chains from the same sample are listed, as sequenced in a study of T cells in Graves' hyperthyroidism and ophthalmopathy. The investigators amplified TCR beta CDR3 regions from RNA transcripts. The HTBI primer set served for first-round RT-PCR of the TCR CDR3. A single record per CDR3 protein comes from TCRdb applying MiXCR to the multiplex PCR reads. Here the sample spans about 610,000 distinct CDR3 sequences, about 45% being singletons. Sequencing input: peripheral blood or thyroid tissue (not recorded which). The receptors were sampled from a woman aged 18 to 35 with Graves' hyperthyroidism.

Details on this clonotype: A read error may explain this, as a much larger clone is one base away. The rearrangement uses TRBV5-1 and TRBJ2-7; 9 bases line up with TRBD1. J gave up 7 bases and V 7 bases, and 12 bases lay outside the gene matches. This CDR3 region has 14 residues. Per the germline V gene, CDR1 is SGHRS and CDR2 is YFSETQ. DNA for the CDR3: TGCGCCAGCGGCAGTGGACAGGGGTTGGGTGAGCAGTACTTC. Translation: CASGSGQGLGEQYF. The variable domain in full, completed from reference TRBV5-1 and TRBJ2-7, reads KAGVTQTPRYLIKTRGQQVTLSCSPISGHRSVSWYQQTPGQGLQFLFEYFSETQRNKGNFPGRFSGRQFSNSRSEMNVSTLELGDSALYLCASGSGQGLGEQYFGPGTRLTVT.

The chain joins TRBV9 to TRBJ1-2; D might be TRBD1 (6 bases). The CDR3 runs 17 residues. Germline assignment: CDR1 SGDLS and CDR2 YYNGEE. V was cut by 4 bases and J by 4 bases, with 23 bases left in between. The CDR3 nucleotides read TGTGCCAGCAGCACCTCCCCCGGGGGCAGGTCCGGCTATGGCTACACCTTC. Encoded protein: CASSTSPGGRSGYGYTF.

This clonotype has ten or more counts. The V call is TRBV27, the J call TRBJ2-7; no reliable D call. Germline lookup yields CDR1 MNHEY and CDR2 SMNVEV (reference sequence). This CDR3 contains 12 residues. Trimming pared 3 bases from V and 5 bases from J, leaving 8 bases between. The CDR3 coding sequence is TGTGCCAGCAGTTTTCTAGGCCACGAGCAGTACTTC. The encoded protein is CASSFLGHEQYF.

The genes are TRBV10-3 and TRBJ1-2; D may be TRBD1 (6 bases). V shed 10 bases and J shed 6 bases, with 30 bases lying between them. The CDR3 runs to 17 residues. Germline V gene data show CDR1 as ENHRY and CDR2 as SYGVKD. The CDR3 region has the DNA TGTGCCACCAGCCGGGCGGGGGGCGGTATGCCATCGCATGGCTACACCTTC. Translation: CATSRAGGGMPSHGYTF.

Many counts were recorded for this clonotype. CDR3 residues: CASSLASRGHGYTF. The CDR3 DNA sequence: TGTGCCAGCAGTTTAGCCAGCAGGGGCCATGGCTACACCTTC. The chain combines TRBV12-3 or TRBV12-4 with TRBJ1-2, with a tentative D call TRBD1 (6 bases). V dropped 0 bases and J dropped 6 bases, with 11 bases sitting between them. The CDR3 consists of 14 residues.

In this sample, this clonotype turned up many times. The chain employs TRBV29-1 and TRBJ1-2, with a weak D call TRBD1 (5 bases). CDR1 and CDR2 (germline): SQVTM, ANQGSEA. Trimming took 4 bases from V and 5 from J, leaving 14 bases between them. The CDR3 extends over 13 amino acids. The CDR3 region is CSVVGTHDYGYTF. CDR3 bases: TGCAGCGTTGTGGGGACTCACGATTATGGCTACACCTTC.

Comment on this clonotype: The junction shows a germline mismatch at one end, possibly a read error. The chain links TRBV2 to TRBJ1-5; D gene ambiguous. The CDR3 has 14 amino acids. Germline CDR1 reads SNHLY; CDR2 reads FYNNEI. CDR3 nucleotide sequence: TGTGCCAGCAGCCTAGTTTATAGCAATCAGCCCCGGCATTTT. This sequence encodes CASSLVYSNQPRHF.

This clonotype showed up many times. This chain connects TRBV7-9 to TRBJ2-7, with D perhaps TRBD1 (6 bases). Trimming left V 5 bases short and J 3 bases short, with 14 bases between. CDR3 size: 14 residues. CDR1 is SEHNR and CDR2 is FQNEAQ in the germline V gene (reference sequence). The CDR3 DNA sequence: TGTGCCAGCAGCCTCGGGGACACTTACTACGAGCAGTACTTC. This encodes CASSLGDTYYEQYF.

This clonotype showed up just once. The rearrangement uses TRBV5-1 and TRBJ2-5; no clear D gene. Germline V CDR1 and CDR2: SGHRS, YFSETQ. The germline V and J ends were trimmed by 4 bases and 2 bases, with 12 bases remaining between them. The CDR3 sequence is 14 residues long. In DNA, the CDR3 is TGCGCCAGCAGCCCGGTTTCAAGGCAAGAGACCCAGTACTTC. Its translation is CASSPVSRQETQYF.

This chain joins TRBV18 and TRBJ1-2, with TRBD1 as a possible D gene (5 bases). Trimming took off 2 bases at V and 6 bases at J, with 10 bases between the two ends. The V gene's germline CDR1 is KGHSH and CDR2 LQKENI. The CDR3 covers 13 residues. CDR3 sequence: CASSPSREDGYTF. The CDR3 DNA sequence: TGTGCCAGCTCACCAAGCAGGGAAGATGGCTACACCTTC.

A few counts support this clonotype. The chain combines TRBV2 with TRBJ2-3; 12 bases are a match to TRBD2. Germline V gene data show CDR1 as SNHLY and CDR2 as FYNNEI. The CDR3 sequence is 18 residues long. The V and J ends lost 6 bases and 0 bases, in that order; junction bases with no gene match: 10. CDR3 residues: CASSGLAGRWGSTDTQYF. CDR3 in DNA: TGTGCCAGCAGCGGACTAGCGGGACGCTGGGGGAGCACAGATACGCAGTATTTT.

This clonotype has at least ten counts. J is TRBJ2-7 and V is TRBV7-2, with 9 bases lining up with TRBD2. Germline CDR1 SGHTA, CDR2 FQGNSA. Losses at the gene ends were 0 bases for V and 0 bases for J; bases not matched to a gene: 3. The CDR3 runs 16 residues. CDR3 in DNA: TGTGCCAGCAGCTTAGCGCGGGGGGGCGCCTCCTACGAGCAGTACTTC. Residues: CASSLARGGASYEQYF.

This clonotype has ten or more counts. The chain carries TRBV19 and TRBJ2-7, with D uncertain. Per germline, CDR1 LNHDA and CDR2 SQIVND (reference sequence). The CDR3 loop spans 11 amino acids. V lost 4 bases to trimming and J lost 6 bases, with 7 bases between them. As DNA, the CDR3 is TGTGCCAGTAGTAGTTGGGGCGAGCAGTACTTC. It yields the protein CASSSWGEQYF.

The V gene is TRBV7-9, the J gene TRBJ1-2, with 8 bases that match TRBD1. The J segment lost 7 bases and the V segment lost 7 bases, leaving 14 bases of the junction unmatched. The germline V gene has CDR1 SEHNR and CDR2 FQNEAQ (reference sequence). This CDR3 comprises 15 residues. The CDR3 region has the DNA TGTGCCAGCACCGCCTCGGACAGGGAAGGGAGTGGCTACACCTTC. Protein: CASTASDREGSGYTF.

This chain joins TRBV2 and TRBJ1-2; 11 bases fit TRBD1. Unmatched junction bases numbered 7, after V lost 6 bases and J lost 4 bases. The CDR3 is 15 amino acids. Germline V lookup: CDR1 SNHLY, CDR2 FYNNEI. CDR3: CASSQGQGAAYGYTF. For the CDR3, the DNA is TGTGCCAGCAGCCAAGGACAGGGGGCCGCCTATGGCTACACCTTC.

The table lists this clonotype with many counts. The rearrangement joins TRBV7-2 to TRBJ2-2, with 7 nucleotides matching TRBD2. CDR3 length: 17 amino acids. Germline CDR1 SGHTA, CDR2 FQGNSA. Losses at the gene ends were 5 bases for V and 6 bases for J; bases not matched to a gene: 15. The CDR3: CASSQGGRNPRAGELFF. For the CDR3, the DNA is TGTGCCAGCAGCCAGGGAGGGAGAAACCCCCGCGCCGGGGAGCTGTTTTTT.

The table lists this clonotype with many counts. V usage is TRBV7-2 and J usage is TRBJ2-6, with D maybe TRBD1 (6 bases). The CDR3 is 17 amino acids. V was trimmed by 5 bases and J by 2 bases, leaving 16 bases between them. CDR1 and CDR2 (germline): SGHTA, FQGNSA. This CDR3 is CASSPPVGATGANVLTF. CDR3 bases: TGTGCCAGCAGCCCACCCGTGGGGGCGACTGGGGCCAACGTCCTGACTTTC.

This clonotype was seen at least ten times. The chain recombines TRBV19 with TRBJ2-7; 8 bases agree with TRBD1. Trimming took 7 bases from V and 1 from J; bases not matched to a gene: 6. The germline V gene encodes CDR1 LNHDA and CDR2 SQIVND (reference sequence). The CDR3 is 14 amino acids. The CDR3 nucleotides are TGTGCCAGTAACACCGGGACAGGATCCTACGAGCAGTACTTC. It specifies CASNTGTGSYEQYF.

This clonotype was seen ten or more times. This chain's CDR3 is CAISEVLRNSNQPQHF. CDR3 DNA sequence: TGTGCCATCAGTGAGGTTCTAAGGAATAGCAATCAGCCCCAGCATTTT. The V and J genes are TRBV10-3 and TRBJ1-5; D unresolved. The germline V and J ends were trimmed by 2 bases and 0 bases, with 11 bases remaining between them. The germline V gene encodes CDR1 ENHRY and CDR2 SYGVKD. The CDR3 covers 16 residues.

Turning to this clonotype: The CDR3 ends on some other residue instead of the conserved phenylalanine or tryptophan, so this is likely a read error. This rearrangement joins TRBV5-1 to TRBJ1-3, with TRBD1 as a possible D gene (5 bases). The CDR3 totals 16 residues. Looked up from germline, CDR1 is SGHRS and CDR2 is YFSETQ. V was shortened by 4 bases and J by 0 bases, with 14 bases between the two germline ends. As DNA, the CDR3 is TGCGCCAGCAGCCCGGGGCTAGGGGTCTCTGGAAACACCATATATTCT. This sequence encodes CASSPGLGVSGNTIYS.

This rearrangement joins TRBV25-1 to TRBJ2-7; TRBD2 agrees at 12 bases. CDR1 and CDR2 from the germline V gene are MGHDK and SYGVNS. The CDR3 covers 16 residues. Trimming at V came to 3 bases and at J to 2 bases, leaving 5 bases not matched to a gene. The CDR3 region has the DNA TGTGCCAGCAGTGACGAAACTAGCGGGAGGCCCTACGAGCAGTACTTC. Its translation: CASSDETSGRPYEQYF.

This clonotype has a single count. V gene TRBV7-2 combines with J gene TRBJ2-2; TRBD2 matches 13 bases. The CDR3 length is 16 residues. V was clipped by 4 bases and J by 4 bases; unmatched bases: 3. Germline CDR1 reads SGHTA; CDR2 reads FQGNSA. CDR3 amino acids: CASSWTSGSGTGELFF. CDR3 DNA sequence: TGTGCCAGCAGCTGGACTAGCGGGAGTGGCACCGGGGAGCTGTTTTTT.

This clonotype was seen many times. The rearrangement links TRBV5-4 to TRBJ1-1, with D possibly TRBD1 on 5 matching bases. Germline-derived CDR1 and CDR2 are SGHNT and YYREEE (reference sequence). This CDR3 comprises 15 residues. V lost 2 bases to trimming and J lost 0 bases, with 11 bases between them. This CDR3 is CASSLLRDLNTEAFF. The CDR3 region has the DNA TGTGCCAGCAGCTTACTCAGGGACTTGAACACTGAAGCTTTCTTT. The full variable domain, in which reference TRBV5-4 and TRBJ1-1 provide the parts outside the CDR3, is ETGVTQSPTHLIKTRGQQVTLRCSSQSGHNTVSWYQQALGQGPQFIFQYYREEENGRGNFPPRFSGLQFPNYSSELNVNALELDDSALYLCASSLLRDLNTEAFFGQGTRLTVV.

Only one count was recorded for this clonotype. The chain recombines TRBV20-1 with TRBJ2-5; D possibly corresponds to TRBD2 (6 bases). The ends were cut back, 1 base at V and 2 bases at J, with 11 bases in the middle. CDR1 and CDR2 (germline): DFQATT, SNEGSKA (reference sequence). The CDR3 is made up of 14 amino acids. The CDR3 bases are TGCAGTGCTAGAGGGGTTGGGGGGCAAGAGACCCAGTACTTC. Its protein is CSARGVGGQETQYF.

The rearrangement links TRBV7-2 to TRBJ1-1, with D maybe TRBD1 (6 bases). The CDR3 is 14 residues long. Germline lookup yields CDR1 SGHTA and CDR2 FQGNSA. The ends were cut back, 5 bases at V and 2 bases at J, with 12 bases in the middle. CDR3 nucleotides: TGTGCCAGCAGCGTAATACAGGGAAACACTGAAGCTTTCTTT. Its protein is CASSVIQGNTEAFF.